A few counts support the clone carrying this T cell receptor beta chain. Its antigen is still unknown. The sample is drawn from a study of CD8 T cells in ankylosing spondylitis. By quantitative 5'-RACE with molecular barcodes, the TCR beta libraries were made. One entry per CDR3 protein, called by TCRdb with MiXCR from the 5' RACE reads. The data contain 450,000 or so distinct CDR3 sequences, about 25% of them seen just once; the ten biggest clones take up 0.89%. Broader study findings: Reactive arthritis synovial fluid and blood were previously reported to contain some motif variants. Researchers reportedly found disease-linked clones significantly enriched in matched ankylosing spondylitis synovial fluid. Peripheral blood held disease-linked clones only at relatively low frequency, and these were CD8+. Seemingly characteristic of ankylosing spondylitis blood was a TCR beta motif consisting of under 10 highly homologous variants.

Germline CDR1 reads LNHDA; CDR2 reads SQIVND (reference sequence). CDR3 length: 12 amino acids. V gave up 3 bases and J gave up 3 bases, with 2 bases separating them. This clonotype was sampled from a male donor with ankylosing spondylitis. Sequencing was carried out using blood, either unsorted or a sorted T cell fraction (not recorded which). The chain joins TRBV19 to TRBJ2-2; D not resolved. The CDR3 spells CASSIYTGELFF. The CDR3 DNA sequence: TGTGCCAGTAGTATTTACACCGGGGAGCTGTTTTTT.